The 26 T cell receptor beta chains in this list originate from one sample, sequenced in a study of blood T cells in healthy people across ages. For the second PCR, which ran for 7 to 11 cycles, a sample-barcoded 5' primer and a J-beta primer mix were used. Using its own MiXCR run on the 5' RACE reads, TCRdb lists one record per CDR3 protein. Here the sample spans about a million distinct CDR3 sequences, 45% to 60% being singletons. Sequencing used blood. These receptors all come from a woman aged 55-69 years in good health.

The chain employs TRBV20-1 and TRBJ2-1; TRBD2 aligns across 7 bases. With 5 bases clipped from V and 7 bases from J, the junction kept 14 bases outside the gene matches. Germline-derived CDR1 and CDR2 are DFQATT and SNEGSKA (reference sequence). The CDR3 loop spans 15 amino acids. The CDR3 loop reads CSAVQTSRVGNEQFF. The CDR3 DNA sequence: TGCAGTGCTGTCCAGACTAGCCGCGTCGGGAATGAGCAGTTCTTC.

The rearrangement links TRBV15 to TRBJ2-6, with TRBD2 identical over 7 bases. Trimming at V came to 1 base and at J to 2 bases, leaving 2 bases not matched to a gene. Germline values: CDR1 LNHNV, CDR2 YYDKDF (reference sequence). The CDR3 contains 16 residues. This CDR3 reads CATSRGGRAGANVLTF. CDR3 in DNA: TGTGCCACCAGCAGAGGGGGGAGGGCTGGGGCCAACGTCCTGACTTTC.

Note on this clonotype: At one boundary the junction diverges from the germline segment, which might be a read error. This rearrangement joins TRBV6-5 to TRBJ2-3; possible D gene TRBD2, 6 bases. Germline CDR1 MNHEY, CDR2 SVGAGI. The CDR3 is made up of 16 amino acids. The CDR3: CACSLGGGLSTDTQYF. CDR3 DNA sequence: TGTGCCTGCAGTTTGGGAGGCGGGCTTAGCACAGATACGCAGTATTTT.

This sequence joins TRBV7-2 and TRBJ1-1, with D possibly matching TRBD1 (5 bases). This CDR3 spans 12 amino acids. V was trimmed by 0 bases and J by 10 bases, leaving 9 bases between them. CDR1 is SGHTA and CDR2 is FQGNSA in the germline V gene. In nucleotides, the CDR3 is TGTGCCAGCAGCTTAGCGACAGCGGTAGCTTTCTTT. This sequence encodes CASSLATAVAFF.

The chain has TRBV28 and TRBJ2-6; 7 positions match TRBD2. In germline, CDR1 is MDHEN, CDR2 SYDVKM. The CDR3 consists of 15 residues. V shed 5 bases and J 2 bases; nucleotides not matched to a gene: 3. CDR3 sequence reads: CASSPTSPGANVLTF. The CDR3 bases are TGTGCCAGCAGTCCGACTAGCCCTGGGGCCAACGTCCTGACTTTC.

For the CDR3, the DNA is TGTGCCAGCACCAACCCTGGCTCTGGGGCCAACGTCCTGACTTTC. Its protein is CASTNPGSGANVLTF. The V and J genes are TRBV7-2 and TRBJ2-6; D remains unclear. The V end lost 7 bases, the J end lost 0 bases, and 10 bases lay between the germline ends. The CDR3 loop spans 15 amino acids. From germline, CDR1 is SGHTA and CDR2 FQGNSA.

This clonotype was found a few times. The CDR3 nucleotides are TGTGCCAGCAGTTATACCTCTTACAATGAGCAGTTCTTC. Protein product: CASSYTSYNEQFF. The J gene is TRBJ2-1, the V gene TRBV6-2 or TRBV6-3; D uncertain. Trimming pared 3 bases from V and 4 bases from J, leaving 7 bases between. The length of the CDR3 is 13 residues. Germline V gene lookup returns CDR1 MNHEY and CDR2 SVGEGT.

The chain combines TRBV7-9 with TRBJ1-4, with D unclear. V was shortened by 5 bases and J by 6 bases, with 10 bases between the two germline ends. Germline values: CDR1 SEHNR, CDR2 FQNEAQ (reference sequence). CDR3 length: 13 residues. This CDR3 is CASSLRADEKLFF. In nucleotides, the CDR3 is TGTGCCAGCAGCCTTAGGGCAGATGAAAAACTGTTTTTT.

This chain connects TRBV27 to TRBJ2-7; a possible D gene is TRBD2 (6 bases). The CDR3 sequence is 17 residues long. Germline-derived CDR1 and CDR2 are MNHEY and SMNVEV (reference sequence). Deletions cut 5 bases from V and 0 bases from J, with 20 bases between. CDR3 DNA: TGTGCCAGCAGTCCAGCGGAGGGGCGGGTGAGCTCCTACGAGCAGTACTTC. Protein product: CASSPAEGRVSSYEQYF.

This clonotype was found a few times. The J gene is TRBJ1-5, the V gene TRBV29-1; D remains ambiguous. The CDR3 contains 12 residues. Looked up from germline, CDR1 is SQVTM and CDR2 is ANQGSEA. V was pared by 7 bases and J by 0 bases, with 7 bases between. The CDR3 loop is CSAAGSNQPQHF. The CDR3 DNA reads TGCAGCGCTGCGGGTAGCAATCAGCCCCAGCATTTT.

The chain combines TRBV12-3 or TRBV12-4 with TRBJ1-5, with D possibly TRBD1 on 5 matching bases. The V end was cut by 8 bases, the J end by 4 bases, with 12 bases between. CDR3 length equals 13 residues. The CDR3: CASGRAENQPQHF. The CDR3 coding sequence is TGTGCCAGCGGCAGGGCAGAGAATCAGCCCCAGCATTTT.

This clonotype was counted many times. V gene TRBV4-3 combines with J gene TRBJ2-7; tentative D call: TRBD1 (5 bases). The V and J ends lost 1 base and 4 bases respectively, with 11 bases between them. Germline values: CDR1 LGHNA, CDR2 YSLEER. The CDR3 loop spans 14 amino acids. The CDR3 here is CASSQVDRMYEQYF. The CDR3 nucleotides are TGCGCCAGCAGCCAAGTCGACAGAATGTACGAGCAGTACTTC.

A word on this clonotype: This may be a read error, as it is one base from a much larger clone. The chain joins TRBV20-1 to TRBJ1-2; D uncertain. The CDR3 runs 14 residues. Germline V gene data show CDR1 as DFQATT and CDR2 as SNEGSKA (reference sequence). V lost 3 bases, J lost 0 bases, and 11 bases lay in between. CDR3 loop: CSARRADTNYGYTF. Here the CDR3 DNA reads TGCAGTGCTAGGAGGGCAGACACTAACTATGGCTACACCTTC.

V and J are TRBV29-1 and TRBJ2-3; D unclear. This CDR3 is built from 14 residues. Per the germline V gene, CDR1 is SQVTM and CDR2 is ANQGSEA. V was clipped by 4 bases and J by 4 bases, with 15 bases between them. CDR3 sequence: CSVATSNSPDTQYF. The CDR3 DNA follows: TGCAGCGTTGCTACGTCGAACAGTCCAGATACGCAGTATTTT.

This chain connects TRBV5-1 to TRBJ2-7, with TRBD1 matching 7 bases. V dropped 3 bases and J dropped 3; count of bases not matched to a gene: 9. CDR3 length: 15 amino acids. The germline gives CDR1 SGHRS, CDR2 YFSETQ. The CDR3 nucleotides read TGCGCCAGCAGCTACTCGGTGGGACAGATCTACGAGCAGTACTTC. Translated, it gives CASSYSVGQIYEQYF.

The rearrangement uses TRBV6-4 and TRBJ2-3; no clear D. V lost 5 bases, J lost 2 bases, and 8 bases lay in between. CDR1 is MRHNA, CDR2 SNTAGT, per germline. The CDR3 has 13 amino acids. The CDR3 nucleotides read TGTGCCAGCAGTATCTCACCCACAGATACGCAGTATTTT. Protein sequence: CASSISPTDTQYF.

This clonotype has more than one count but fewer than ten. V is TRBV20-1 and J is TRBJ1-2; D not resolved. The CDR3 consists of 12 residues. Germline loops: CDR1 DFQATT, CDR2 SNEGSKA (reference sequence). With 2 bases removed from V and 4 bases from J, the gap between germline ends came to 8 bases. The CDR3 nucleotides read TGCAGTGCTAGACGACTGAGCTATGGCTACACCTTC. Protein product: CSARRLSYGYTF.

This clonotype was found a few times. The gene calls are TRBV7-2 and TRBJ2-5; D unclear. V lost 1 base and J 5 bases, leaving 8 bases between the germline ends. Germline values: CDR1 SGHTA, CDR2 FQGNSA. This CDR3 region has 13 residues. The chain's CDR3 is CASSLGQRETQYF. CDR3 nucleotide sequence: TGTGCCAGCAGCTTAGGCCAAAGGGAGACCCAGTACTTC.

As concerns this clonotype: Germline is not matched at one junction end, which may reflect a read error. V gene TRBV30 combines with J gene TRBJ1-6; D unresolved. Germline-derived CDR1 and CDR2 are GTSNPN and SVGIG (reference sequence). The length of the CDR3 is 13 residues. The CDR3 is CAWMTRWRSPLQF. DNA for the CDR3: TGTGCCTGGATGACGAGGTGGCGGTCACCCCTCCAGTTT.

This chain connects TRBV20-1 to TRBJ2-1; D not certain. The CDR3 is made up of 16 amino acids. CDR1 DFQATT and CDR2 SNEGSKA come from the germline V gene (reference sequence). The V end lost 0 bases, the J end lost 7 bases, and 19 bases lay between the germline ends. Here the CDR3 reads CSARDPWGRAANEQFF. The CDR3 DNA follows: TGCAGTGCTAGAGATCCCTGGGGAAGGGCTGCTAATGAGCAGTTCTTC.

This clonotype was counted a few times. The V and J genes are TRBV7-9 and TRBJ2-1; D may be TRBD1 (6 bases). V lost 5 bases, J lost 12 bases, and 17 bases lay in between. Looked up from germline, CDR1 is SEHNR and CDR2 is FQNEAQ (reference sequence). The CDR3 contains 13 residues. Here the CDR3 DNA reads TGTGCCAGCAGCCCGGGACAAGTGGACGGGCAGTTCTTC. Encoded protein: CASSPGQVDGQFF.

The chain links TRBV28 to TRBJ2-2; D ambiguous. In germline, CDR1 is MDHEN, CDR2 SYDVKM. CDR3 length: 12 amino acids. V lost 5 bases to trimming and J lost 6 bases, with 7 bases between them. The DNA of the CDR3 is TGTGCCAGCAGTAACAGAGCCGGGGAGCTGTTTTTT. Its translation is CASSNRAGELFF.

This clonotype was observed a handful of times. The chain couples TRBV7-2 to TRBJ2-7; D gene unclear. V gave up 1 base and J gave up 4 bases, with 14 bases separating them. This CDR3 is 15 amino acids long. CDR1 is SGHTA, CDR2 FQGNSA, per germline. CDR3 amino acids: CASSLGGTVWYEQYF. CDR3 coding DNA: TGTGCCAGCAGCTTAGGTGGAACGGTCTGGTACGAGCAGTACTTC.

The chain is built from TRBV20-1 and TRBJ2-7; D ambiguous. Gene TRBJ2-5 matches the end of the DNA better, so the J call may be wrong. CDR1 is DFQATT, CDR2 SNEGSKA, per germline (reference sequence). This CDR3 has 13 residues. This chain's CDR3 is CSAAASNQQTQYF. CDR3 DNA: TGCAGTGCTGCCGCCTCCAACCAGCAGACCCAGTACTTC.

The chain combines TRBV24-1 with TRBJ2-4, with a tentative D call TRBD2 (5 bases). The DNA end is more similar to TRBJ2-5, so the J call may be wrong. The germline CDR1 and CDR2 sequences are KGHDR and SFDVKD. The CDR3 has 17 residues. The CDR3 reads CATSAFTAAGGGETQYF. The CDR3 DNA is TGTGCCACCAGTGCCTTCACGGCGGCAGGAGGTGGGGAGACCCAGTACTTC.

The chain has TRBV6-5 and TRBJ1-4, with D possibly being TRBD1 (6 bases). Germline V lookup: CDR1 MNHEY, CDR2 SVGAGI. V dropped 0 bases and J dropped 8 bases, with 13 bases sitting between them. This CDR3 contains 15 residues. CDR3 nucleotides: TGTGCCAGCAGTTACTCGAACAGGGCGCGGGAAAAACTGTTTTTT. It codes for CASSYSNRAREKLFF.